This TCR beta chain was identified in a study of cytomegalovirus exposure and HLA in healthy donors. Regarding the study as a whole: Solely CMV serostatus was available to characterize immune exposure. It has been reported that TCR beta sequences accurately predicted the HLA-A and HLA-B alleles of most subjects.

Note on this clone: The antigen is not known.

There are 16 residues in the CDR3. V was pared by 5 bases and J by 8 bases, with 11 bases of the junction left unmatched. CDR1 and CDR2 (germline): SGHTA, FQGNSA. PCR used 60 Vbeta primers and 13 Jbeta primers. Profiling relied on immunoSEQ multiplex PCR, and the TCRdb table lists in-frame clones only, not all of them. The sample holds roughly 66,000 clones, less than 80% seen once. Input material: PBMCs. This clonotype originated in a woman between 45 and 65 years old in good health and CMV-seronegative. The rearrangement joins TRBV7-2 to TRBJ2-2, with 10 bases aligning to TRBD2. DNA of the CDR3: TGTGCCAGCAGCCCCTTAGGACTAGCGGATGCAGGGGAGCTGTTTTTT. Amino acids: CASSPLGLADAGELFF.